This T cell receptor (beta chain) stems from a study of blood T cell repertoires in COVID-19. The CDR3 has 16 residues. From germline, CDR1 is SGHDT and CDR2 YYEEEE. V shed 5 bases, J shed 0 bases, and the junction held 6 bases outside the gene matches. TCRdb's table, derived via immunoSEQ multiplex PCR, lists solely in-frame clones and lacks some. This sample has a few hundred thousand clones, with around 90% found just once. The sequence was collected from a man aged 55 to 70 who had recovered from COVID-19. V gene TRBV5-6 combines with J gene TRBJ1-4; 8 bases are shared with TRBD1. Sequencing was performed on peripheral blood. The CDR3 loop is CASRAQGAPTNEKLFF. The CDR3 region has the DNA TGTGCCAGCAGGGCCCAGGGGGCCCCAACTAATGAAAAACTGTTTTTT.